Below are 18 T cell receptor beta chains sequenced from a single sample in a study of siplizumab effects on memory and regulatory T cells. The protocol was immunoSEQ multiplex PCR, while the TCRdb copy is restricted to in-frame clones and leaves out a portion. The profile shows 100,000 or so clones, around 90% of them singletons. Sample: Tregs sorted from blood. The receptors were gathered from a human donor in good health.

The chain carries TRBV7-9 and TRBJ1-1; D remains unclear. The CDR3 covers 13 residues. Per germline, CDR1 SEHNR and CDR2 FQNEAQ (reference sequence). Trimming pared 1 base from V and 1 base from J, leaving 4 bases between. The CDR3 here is CASSLVRNTEAFF. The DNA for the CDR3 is TGTGCCAGCAGCTTAGTGAGGAACACTGAAGCTTTCTTT.

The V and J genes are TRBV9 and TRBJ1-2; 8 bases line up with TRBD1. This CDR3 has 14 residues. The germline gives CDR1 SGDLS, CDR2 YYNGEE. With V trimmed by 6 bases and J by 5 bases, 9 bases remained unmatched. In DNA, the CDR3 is TGTGCCAGCAACAGTAGGGGACAGGATTATGGCTACACCTTC. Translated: CASNSRGQDYGYTF.

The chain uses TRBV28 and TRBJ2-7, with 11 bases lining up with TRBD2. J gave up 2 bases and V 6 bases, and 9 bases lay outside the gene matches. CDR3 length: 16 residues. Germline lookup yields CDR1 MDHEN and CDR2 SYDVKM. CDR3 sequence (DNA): TGTGCCAGCAGCAAGCTGATAGCGGGAGGGACCTACGAGCAGTACTTC. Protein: CASSKLIAGGTYEQYF.

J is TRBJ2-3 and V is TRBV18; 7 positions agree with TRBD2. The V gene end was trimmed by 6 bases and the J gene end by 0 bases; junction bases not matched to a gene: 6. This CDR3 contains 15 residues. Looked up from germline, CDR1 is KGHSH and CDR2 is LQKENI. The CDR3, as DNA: TGTGCCAGCTCTCCAGCGGGGCCGAGCACAGATACGCAGTATTTT. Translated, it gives CASSPAGPSTDTQYF.

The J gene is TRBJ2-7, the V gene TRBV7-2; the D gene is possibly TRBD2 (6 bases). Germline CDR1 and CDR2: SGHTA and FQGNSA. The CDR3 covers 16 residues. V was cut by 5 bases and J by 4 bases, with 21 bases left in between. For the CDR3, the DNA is TGTGCCAGCAGCAACCCCCAAGGACTACCAAGTTACGAGCAGTACTTC. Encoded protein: CASSNPQGLPSYEQYF. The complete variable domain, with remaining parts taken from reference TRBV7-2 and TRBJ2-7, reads GAGVSQSPSNKVTEKGKDVELRCDPISGHTALYWYRQSLGQGLEFLIYFQGNSAPDKSGLPSDRFSAERTGGSVSTLTIQRTQQEDSAVYLCASSNPQGLPSYEQYFGPGTRLTVT.

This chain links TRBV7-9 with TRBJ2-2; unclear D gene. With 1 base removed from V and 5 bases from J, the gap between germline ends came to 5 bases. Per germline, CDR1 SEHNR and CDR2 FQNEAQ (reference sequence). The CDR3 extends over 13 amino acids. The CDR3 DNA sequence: TGTGCCAGCAGCTTAGGCAGAACCGGGGAGCTGTTTTTT. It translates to CASSLGRTGELFF.

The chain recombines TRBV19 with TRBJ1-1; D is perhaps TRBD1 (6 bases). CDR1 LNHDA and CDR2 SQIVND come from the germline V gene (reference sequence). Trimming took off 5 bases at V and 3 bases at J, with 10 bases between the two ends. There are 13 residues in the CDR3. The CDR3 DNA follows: TGTGCCAGTAGTCAGGGGAGTTACACTGAAGCTTTCTTT. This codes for CASSQGSYTEAFF.

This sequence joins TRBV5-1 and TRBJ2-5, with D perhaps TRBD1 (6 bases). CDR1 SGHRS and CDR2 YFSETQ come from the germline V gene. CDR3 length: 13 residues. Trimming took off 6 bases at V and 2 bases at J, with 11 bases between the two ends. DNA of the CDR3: TGCGCCAGCACCAGGGGAGTACAAGAGACCCAGTACTTC. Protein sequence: CASTRGVQETQYF.

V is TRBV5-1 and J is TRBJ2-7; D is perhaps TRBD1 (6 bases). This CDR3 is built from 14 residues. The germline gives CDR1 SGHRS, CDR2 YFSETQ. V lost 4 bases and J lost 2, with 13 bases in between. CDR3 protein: CASSVSQGAYEQYF. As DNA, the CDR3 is TGCGCCAGCAGCGTCTCACAGGGAGCCTACGAGCAGTACTTC. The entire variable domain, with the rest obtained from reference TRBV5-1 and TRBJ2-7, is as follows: KAGVTQTPRYLIKTRGQQVTLSCSPISGHRSVSWYQQTPGQGLQFLFEYFSETQRNKGNFPGRFSGRQFSNSRSEMNVSTLELGDSALYLCASSVSQGAYEQYFGPGTRLTVT.

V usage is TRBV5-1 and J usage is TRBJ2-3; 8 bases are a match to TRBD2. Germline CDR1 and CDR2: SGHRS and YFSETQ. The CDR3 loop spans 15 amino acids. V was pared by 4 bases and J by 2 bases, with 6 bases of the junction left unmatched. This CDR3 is CASSLERGNTDTQYF. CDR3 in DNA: TGCGCCAGCAGCCTAGAGCGGGGGAACACAGATACGCAGTATTTT.

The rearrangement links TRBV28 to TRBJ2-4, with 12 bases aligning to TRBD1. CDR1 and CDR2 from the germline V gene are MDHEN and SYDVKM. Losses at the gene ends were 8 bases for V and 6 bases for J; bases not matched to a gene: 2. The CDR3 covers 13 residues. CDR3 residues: CASGTGGRNIQYF. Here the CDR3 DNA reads TGTGCCAGCGGGACAGGGGGCAGAAACATTCAGTACTTC.

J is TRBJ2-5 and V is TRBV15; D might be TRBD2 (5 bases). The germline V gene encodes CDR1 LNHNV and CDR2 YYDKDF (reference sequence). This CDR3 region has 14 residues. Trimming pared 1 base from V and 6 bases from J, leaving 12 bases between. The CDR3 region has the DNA TGTGCCACCAGCAGAGGCCCAGCGGTCCAGACCCAGTACTTC. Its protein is CATSRGPAVQTQYF.

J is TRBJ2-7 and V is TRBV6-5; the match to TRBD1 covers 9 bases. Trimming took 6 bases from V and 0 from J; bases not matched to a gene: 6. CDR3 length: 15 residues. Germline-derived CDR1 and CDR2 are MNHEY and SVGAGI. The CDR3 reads CASSRTGGSSYEQYF. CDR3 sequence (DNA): TGTGCCAGCAGCCGAACAGGGGGCTCCTCCTACGAGCAGTACTTC.

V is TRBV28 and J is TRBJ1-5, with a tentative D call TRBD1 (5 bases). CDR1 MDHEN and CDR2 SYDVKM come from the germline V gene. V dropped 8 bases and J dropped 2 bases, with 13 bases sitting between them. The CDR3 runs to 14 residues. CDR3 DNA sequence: TGTGCCAGCCAACGGGGGTGGCGCAATCAGCCCCAGCATTTT. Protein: CASQRGWRNQPQHF.

Here the CDR3 reads CASSPRGAGTEAFF. In DNA, the CDR3 is TGTGCCAGCTCACCACGGGGGGCGGGCACTGAAGCTTTCTTT. The rearrangement joins TRBV18 to TRBJ1-1, with D possibly TRBD1 on 6 matching bases. V was clipped by 1 base and J by 4 bases, with 10 bases between them. Germline CDR1 KGHSH, CDR2 LQKENI. This CDR3 has 14 residues.

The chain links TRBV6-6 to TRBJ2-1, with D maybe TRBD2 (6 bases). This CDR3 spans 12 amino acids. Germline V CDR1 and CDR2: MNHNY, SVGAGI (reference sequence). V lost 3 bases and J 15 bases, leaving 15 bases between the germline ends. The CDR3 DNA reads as TGTGCCAGCAGTTATCTCCCGGGAGAGGGGTTCTTC. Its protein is CASSYLPGEGFF.

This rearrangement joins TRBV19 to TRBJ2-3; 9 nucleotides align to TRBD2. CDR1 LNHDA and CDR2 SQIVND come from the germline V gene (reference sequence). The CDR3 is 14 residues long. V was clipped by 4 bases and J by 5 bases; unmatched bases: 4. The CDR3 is CASSRSGRIDTQYF. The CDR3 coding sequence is TGTGCCAGTAGTAGAAGCGGGAGGATAGATACGCAGTATTTT.

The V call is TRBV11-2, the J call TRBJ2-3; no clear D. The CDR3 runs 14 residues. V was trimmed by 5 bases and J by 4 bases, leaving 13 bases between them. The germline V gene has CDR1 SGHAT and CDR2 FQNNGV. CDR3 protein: CASSPANFADTQYF. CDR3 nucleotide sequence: TGTGCCAGCAGCCCTGCTAATTTCGCAGATACGCAGTATTTT. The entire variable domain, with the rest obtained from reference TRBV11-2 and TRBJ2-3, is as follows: EAGVAQSPRYKIIEKRQSVAFWCNPISGHATLYWYQQILGQGPKLLIQFQNNGVVDDSQLPKDRFSAERLKGVDSTLKIQPAKLEDSAVYLCASSPANFADTQYFGPGTRLTVL.